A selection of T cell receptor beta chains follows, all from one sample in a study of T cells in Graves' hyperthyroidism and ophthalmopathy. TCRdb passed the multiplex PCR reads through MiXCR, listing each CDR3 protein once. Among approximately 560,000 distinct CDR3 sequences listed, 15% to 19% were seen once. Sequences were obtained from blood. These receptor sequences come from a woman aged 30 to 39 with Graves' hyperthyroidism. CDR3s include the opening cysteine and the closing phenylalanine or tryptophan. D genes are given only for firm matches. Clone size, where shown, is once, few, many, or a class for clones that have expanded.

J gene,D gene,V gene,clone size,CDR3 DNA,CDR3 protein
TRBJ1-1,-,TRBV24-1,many,TGTGCCACCAGTGGGCTCTCCCGGGGCAGGGGAGGGACTGAAGCTTTCTTT,CATSGLSRGRGGTEAFF
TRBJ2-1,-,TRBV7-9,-,TGTGCCAGCAGCTTAGTATCTGGGTTGTTAGCGGAGGGACAGTTCTTC,CASSLVSGLLAEGQFF
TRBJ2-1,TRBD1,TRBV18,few,TGTGCCAGCTCACCCCCGGGACAGGGGAGGGATGAGCAGTTCTTC,CASSPPGQGRDEQFF
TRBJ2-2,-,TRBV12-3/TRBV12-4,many,TGTGCCAGCAGTTTAGCGGGAGGTCCAGGTCACACCGGGGAGCTGTTTTTT,CASSLAGGPGHTGELFF
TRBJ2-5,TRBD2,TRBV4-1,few,TGCGCCAGCAGCCCTGGACTAGACGAAGAGACCCAGTACTTC,CASSPGLDEETQYF
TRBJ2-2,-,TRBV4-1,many,TGCGCCAGCAGCCCCGCGGGAAACGTCCCCGGGGAGCTGTTTTTT,CASSPAGNVPGELFF
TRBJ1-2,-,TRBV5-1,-,TGCGCCAGCAGCTTGTATCCAGAGAATGGCTACACCTTC,CASSLYPENGYTF
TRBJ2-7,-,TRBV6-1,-,TGTGCCAGCAGTCTTCTGGACAGAACCTACGAGCAGTACTTC,CASSLLDRTYEQYF
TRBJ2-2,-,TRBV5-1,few,TGCGCCAGCAGCTTGGCCGTAGCCGGGGAGCTGTTTTTT,CASSLAVAGELFF
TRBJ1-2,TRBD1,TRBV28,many,TGTGCCAGCAGACGACAGGGGCACTATGGCTACACCTTC,CASRRQGHYGYTF
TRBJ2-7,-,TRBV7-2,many,TGTGCCAGCAGCTTCACGGGACTCAACTACGAGCAGTACTTC,CASSFTGLNYEQYF
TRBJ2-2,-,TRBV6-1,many,TGTGCCAGCAGGACCGGACAGCCGAACACCGGGGAGCTGTTTTTT,CASRTGQPNTGELFF
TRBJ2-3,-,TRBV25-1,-,TGTGCCAGCGGAATGGTGGGCCCAGATACGCAGTATTTT,CASGMVGPDTQYF
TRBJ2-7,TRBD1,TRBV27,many,TGTGCCAGCAGGAACCGACAGGGTTGGGACTACGAGCAGTACTTC,CASRNRQGWDYEQYF
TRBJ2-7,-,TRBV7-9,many,TGTGCCAGCAGCTCAGGGAGAATCTCCCACGAGCAGTACTTC,CASSSGRISHEQYF
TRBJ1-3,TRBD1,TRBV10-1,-,TGCGCCGGCAGTGAGTCGACTCAGGGGGCTGGAAACACCATATATTTT,CAGSESTQGAGNTIYF
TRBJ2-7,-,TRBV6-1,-,TGTGCCAGCAGTTGGAAAGGGGTCTACGAGCAGTACTTC,CASSWKGVYEQYF
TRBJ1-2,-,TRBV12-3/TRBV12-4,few,TGTGCCAGCAGTTTAAAATCCGCAGCACCTGTAGTCTATGGCTACACCTTC,CASSLKSAAPVVYGYTF
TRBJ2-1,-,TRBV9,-,TGTGCCAGCAGCCCTCCCCGGGTAAGGGGTAGGCATGAGCAGTTCTTC,CASSPPRVRGRHEQFF
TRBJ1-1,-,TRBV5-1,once,TGCGCCAGCAGCCGGCAGACAGCAGATATAAACACTGAAGCTTTCTTT,CASSRQTADINTEAFF
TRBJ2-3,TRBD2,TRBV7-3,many,TGTGCCAGCAGCTTTTCTAGCGGTAGCACAGATACGCAGTATTTT,CASSFSSGSTDTQYF
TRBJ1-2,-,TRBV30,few,TGTGCCGGTGGACCGCTCCCCTATGGCTACACCTTC,CAGGPLPYGYTF
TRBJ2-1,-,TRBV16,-,TGTGCCAGCAGCCTCTCGGGGGAATCCTACAATGAGCAGTTCTTC,CASSLSGESYNEQFF
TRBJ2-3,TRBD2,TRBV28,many,TGTGCCAGCAGACGAAATAGCGGGACCACAGATACGCAGTATTTT,CASRRNSGTTDTQYF
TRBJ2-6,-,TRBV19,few,TGTGCCAGTAGTATAGGGGTGACTGGGGCCAACGTCCTGACTTTC,CASSIGVTGANVLTF
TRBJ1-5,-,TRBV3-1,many,TGTGCCAGCAGCCAATACGGGGATTACCAGCCCCAGCATTTT,CASSQYGDYQPQHF
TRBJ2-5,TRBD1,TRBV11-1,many,TGTGCCAGCAGCCGAAGAATACCGGGACAGGGGAAAGAGACCCAGTACTTC,CASSRRIPGQGKETQYF
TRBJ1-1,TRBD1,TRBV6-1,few,TGTGCCAGCATCACCACCGGGACAGCTGAAGCTTTCTTT,CASITTGTAEAFF
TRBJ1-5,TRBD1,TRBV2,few,TGTGCCAGCAGTGGTGGGACAGGGTTAAATCAGCCCCAGCATTTT,CASSGGTGLNQPQHF
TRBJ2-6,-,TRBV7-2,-,TGTGCCAGCAGCCCAGGGTTGGACCCTTTTTTCGTTGGAGGGGCCAACGTCCTGACTTTC,CASSPGLDPFFVGGANVLTF
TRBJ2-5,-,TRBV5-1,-,TGCGCCAGCAGCCGGGACGTTTTAGAGACCCAGTACTTC,CASSRDVLETQYF
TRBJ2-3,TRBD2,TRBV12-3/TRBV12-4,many,TGTGCCAGCAGACTAGCGGGAGTAAACACAGATACGCAGTATTTT,CASRLAGVNTDTQYF
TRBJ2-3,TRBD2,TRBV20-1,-,TGCAGTGCTAGGCCGGGGGTCCTTAGCGGGGGAGGAGATACGCAGTATTTT,CSARPGVLSGGGDTQYF
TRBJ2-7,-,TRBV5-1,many,TGCGCCAGCAGCTTGTATAGTAGGGGCTACGAGCAGTACTTC,CASSLYSRGYEQYF
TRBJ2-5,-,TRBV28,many,TGTGCCAGCAGTATCTCAGTGGGACGGGAGACCCAGTACTTC,CASSISVGRETQYF
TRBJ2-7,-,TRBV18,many,TGTGCCAGCTCACCCTCTCGTCGGGGCGAGCAGTACTTC,CASSPSRRGEQYF
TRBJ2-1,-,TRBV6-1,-,TGTGCCAGCAGCCCCGGCCCGGTGACAGGGGTAACGGGAGGGCCGGATGAGCAGTTCTTC,CASSPGPVTGVTGGPDEQFF
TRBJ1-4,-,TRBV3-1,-,TGTGCCAGCAGCCTCTGGACAGCGACTAATGAAAAACTGTTTTTT,CASSLWTATNEKLFF
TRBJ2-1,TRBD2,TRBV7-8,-,TGTGCCAGCAGCTTAGCGTCCGGACTAGCGCTAAATGAGCAGTTCTTC,CASSLASGLALNEQFF
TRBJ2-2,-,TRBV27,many,TGTGCCAGCAGTTTCGCTAGGGAGGTCACCGGGGAGCTGTTTTTT,CASSFAREVTGELFF
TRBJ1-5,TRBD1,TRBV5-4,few,TGTGCCAGCAGCCCGGGACAGAACAATCAGCCCCAGCATTTT,CASSPGQNNQPQHF
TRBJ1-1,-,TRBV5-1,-,TGCGCCAGCAGCTCGGCGGACACTGAAGCTTTCTTT,CASSSADTEAFF
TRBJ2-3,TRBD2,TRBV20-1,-,TGCAGTGCTAGAGTTGAGACTAGCCTTTTGCACACAGATACGCAGTATTTT,CSARVETSLLHTDTQYF
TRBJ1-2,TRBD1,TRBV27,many,TGTGCCAGCAAAGTTGCGGGACAGGGGACTTCTGGCTACACCTTC,CASKVAGQGTSGYTF
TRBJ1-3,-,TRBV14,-,TGTGCCAGCAGCCAAGATTTAGTCGCCACCATATATTTT,CASSQDLVATIYF
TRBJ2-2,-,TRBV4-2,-,TGTGCCAGCAGGCGCGCGAAGACAGAACTAGCCGGGGAGCTGTTTTTT,CASRRAKTELAGELFF
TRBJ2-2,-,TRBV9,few,TGTGCCAGCAGCCAAGACAGTTTCAACACCGGGGAGCTGTTTTTT,CASSQDSFNTGELFF
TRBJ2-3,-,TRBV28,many,TGTGCCAGCAGTCCCTACCCTCAGGACTATCCCCCTAGCACAGATACGCAGTATTTT,CASSPYPQDYPPSTDTQYF
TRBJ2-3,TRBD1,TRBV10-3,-,TGTGCCATCAGTGGGACGACAGGGGCGGGGGATACGCAGTATTTT,CAISGTTGAGDTQYF
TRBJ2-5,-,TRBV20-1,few,TGCAGTGCTACCAGGGAAGAGACCCAGTACTTC,CSATREETQYF
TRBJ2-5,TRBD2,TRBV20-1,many,TGCAGTGCTCGCGGACTAGCGGGAGGGGCACCGAAAGAGACCCAGTACTTC,CSARGLAGGAPKETQYF
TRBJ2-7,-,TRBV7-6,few,TGTGCCAGCAGCTCTTGGAGAGGCGAAAGAGACTACCCCTTCTACGAGCAGTACTTC,CASSSWRGERDYPFYEQYF
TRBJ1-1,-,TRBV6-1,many,TGTGCCAGCACCGGGACAACGAACACTGAAGCTTTCTTT,CASTGTTNTEAFF
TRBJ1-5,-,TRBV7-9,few,TGTGCCAGCAGCTTAGACCATGCCGGTTGGAGGAATAGCAATCAGCCCCAGCATTTT,CASSLDHAGWRNSNQPQHF
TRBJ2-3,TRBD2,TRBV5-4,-,TGTGCCAGCAGCTTGGGGTCTAGCGGGCCCGCAGATACGCAGTATTTT,CASSLGSSGPADTQYF